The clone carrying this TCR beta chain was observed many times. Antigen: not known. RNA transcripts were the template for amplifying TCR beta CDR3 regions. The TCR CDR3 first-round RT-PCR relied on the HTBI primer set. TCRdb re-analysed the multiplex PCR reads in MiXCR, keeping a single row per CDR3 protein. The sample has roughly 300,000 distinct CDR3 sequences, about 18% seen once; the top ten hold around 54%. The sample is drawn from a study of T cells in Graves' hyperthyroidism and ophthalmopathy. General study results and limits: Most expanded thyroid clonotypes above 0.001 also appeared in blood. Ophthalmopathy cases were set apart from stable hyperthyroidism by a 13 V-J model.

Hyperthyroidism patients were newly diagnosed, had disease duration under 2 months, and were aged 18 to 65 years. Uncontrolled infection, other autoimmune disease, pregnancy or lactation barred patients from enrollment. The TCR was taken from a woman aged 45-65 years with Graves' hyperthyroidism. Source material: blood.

CDR3 sequence: CASSQYQGGYTF. The CDR3 DNA follows: TGTGCCAGCAGCCAATATCAAGGCGGCTACACCTTC. This rearrangement joins TRBV11-3 to TRBJ1-2; D is ambiguous. With 5 bases removed from V and 8 bases from J, the gap between germline ends came to 12 bases. This CDR3 contains 12 residues. The germline V gene encodes CDR1 SGHNT and CDR2 YENEEA.